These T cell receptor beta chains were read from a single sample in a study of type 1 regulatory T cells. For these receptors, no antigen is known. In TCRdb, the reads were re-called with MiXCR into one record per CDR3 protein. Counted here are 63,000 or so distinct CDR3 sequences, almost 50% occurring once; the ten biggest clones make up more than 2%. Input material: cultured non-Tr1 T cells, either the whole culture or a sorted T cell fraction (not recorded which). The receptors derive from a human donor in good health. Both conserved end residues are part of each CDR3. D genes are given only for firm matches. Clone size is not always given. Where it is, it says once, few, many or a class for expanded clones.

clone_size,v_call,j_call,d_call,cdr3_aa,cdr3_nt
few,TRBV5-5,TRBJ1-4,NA,CASSLQTDRRNEKLFF,TGTGCCAGCAGCTTGCAAACAGACAGAAGAAATGAAAAACTGTTTTTT
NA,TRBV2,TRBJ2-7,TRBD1,CASSWDRAEGEQYF,TGTGCCAGCAGTTGGGACAGGGCAGAAGGCGAGCAGTACTTC
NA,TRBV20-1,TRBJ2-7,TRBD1,CSARVTDRGLYEQYF,TGCAGTGCTAGAGTCACGGACAGGGGGCTCTACGAGCAGTACTTC
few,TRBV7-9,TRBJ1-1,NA,CASSPPGTRNTEAFF,TGTGCCAGCAGCCCCCCTGGGACGAGGAACACTGAAGCTTTCTTT
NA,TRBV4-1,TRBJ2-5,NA,CASSQEDRAQETQYF,TGCGCCAGCAGCCAAGAGGACCGGGCCCAAGAGACCCAGTACTTC
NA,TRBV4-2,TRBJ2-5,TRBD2,CASSHHYGSGGFQETQYF,TGTGCCAGCAGCCACCATTACGGGAGCGGGGGGTTCCAAGAGACCCAGTACTTC
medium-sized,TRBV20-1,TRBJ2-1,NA,CSARSPSTANEQFF,TGCAGTGCTAGATCTCCCTCTACAGCCAATGAGCAGTTCTTC
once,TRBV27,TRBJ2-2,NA,CASSPRWGRTNTGELFF,TGTGCCAGCAGTCCTCGTTGGGGGCGCACGAACACCGGGGAGCTGTTTTTT
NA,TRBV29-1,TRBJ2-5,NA,CSVAYTDRETQYF,TGCAGCGTCGCGTACACTGACAGGGAGACCCAGTACTTC
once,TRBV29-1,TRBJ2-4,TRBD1,CSVEVGQGWGNIQYF,TGCAGCGTTGAGGTGGGACAGGGTTGGGGAAACATTCAGTACTTC
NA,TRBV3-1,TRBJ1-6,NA,CASSQGGGNSPLHF,TGTGCCAGCAGCCAAGGGGGGGGTAATTCACCCCTCCACTTT
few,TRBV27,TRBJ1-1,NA,CASQWTPNTEAFF,TGTGCCAGCCAGTGGACACCTAACACTGAAGCTTTCTTT
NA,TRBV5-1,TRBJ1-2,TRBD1,CASSVRTGGGYTF,TGCGCCAGCAGCGTCCGGACAGGAGGGGGCTACACCTTC
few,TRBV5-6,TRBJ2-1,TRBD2,CASWKAGVNNEQFF,TGTGCCAGCTGGAAGGCGGGGGTAAATAATGAGCAGTTCTTC
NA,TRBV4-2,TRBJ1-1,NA,CASSRSGRGGTEAFF,TGTGCCAGCAGCCGATCAGGCAGGGGAGGCACTGAAGCTTTCTTT
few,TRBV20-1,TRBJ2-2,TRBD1,CSARAGGKSGELFF,TGCAGTGCTAGAGCAGGGGGCAAGTCCGGGGAGCTGTTTTTT
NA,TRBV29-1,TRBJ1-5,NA,CSVVGTDPNQPQHF,TGCAGCGTTGTGGGGACGGACCCTAATCAGCCCCAGCATTTT
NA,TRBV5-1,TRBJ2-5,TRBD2,CASSSISGGQETQYF,TGCGCCAGCAGCTCTATTAGCGGGGGGCAAGAGACCCAGTACTTC
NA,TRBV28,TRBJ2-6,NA,CASSTNRVKANVLTF,TGTGCCAGCAGTACCAACAGGGTAAAGGCCAACGTCCTGACTTTC
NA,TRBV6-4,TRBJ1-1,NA,CASSVQFGGTEAFF,TGTGCCAGCAGTGTCCAATTCGGGGGAACTGAAGCTTTCTTT
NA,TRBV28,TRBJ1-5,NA,CASSLYPEWGVRPQHF,TGTGCCAGCAGTTTATACCCGGAATGGGGAGTTCGACCCCAGCATTTT
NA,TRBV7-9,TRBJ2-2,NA,CASSRTRSLNTGELFF,TGTGCCAGCAGCCGTACCCGGTCATTGAACACCGGGGAGCTGTTTTTT
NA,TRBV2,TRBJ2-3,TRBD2,CASQASGVPDTQYF,TGTGCCAGTCAGGCTAGCGGGGTCCCAGATACGCAGTATTTT
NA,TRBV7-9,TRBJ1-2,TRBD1,CASSSLDRDRLSF,TGTGCCAGCAGCTCTTTAGACCGGGACAGACTATCCTTC
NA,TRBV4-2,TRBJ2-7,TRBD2,CASSQVGGGGTYEQYF,TGTGCCAGCAGCCAAGTTGGCGGGGGAGGAACCTACGAGCAGTACTTC
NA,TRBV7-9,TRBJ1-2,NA,CASSHSETGAYGYTF,TGTGCCAGCAGCCACTCCGAGACAGGCGCCTATGGCTACACCTTC
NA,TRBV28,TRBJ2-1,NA,CASSVLLGALSYNEQFF,TGTGCCAGCAGCGTCCTATTGGGGGCCCTCTCCTACAATGAGCAGTTCTTC
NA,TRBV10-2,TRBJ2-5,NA,CASMRGAQETQYF,TGCGCCAGCATGCGGGGTGCTCAAGAGACCCAGTACTTC
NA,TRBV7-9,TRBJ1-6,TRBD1,CASSSDRGGYNSPLHF,TGTGCCAGCAGTTCGGACAGGGGAGGCTATAATTCACCCCTCCACTTT
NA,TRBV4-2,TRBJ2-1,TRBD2,CASSRGLAETYNEQFF,TGTGCCAGCAGCCGGGGACTAGCGGAAACCTACAATGAGCAGTTCTTC
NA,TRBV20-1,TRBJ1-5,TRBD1,CSASGEGQGSNQPQHF,TGCAGTGCTTCGGGGGAAGGACAGGGTAGCAATCAGCCCCAGCATTTT
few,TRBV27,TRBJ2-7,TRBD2,CASRWGLAGSYEQYF,TGTGCCAGCAGATGGGGACTAGCCGGCTCCTACGAGCAGTACTTC
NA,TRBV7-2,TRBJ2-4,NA,CASSLEGGAAPTAKNIQYF,TGTGCCAGCAGCTTAGAAGGGGGGGCCGCCCCAACAGCCAAAAACATTCAGTACTTC
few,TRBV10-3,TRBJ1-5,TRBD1,CATSPGGTNQPQHF,TGTGCCACCTCTCCAGGGGGTACCAATCAGCCCCAGCATTTT
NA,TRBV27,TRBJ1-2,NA,CASSLSGFGGYTF,TGTGCCAGCAGTTTATCAGGGTTCGGCGGCTACACCTTC
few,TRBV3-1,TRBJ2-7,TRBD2,CASSQDSLAASHF,TGTGCCAGCAGCCAAGATAGCCTAGCGGCCAGCCACTTC
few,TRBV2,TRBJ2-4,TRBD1,CASSRDRAKNIQYF,TGTGCCAGCAGCCGGGACAGGGCCAAAAACATTCAGTACTTC
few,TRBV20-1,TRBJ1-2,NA,CSARDESVENYGYTF,TGCAGTGCTAGAGACGAGTCAGTAGAAAACTATGGCTACACCTTC
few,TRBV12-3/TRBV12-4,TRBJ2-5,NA,CASRPPGPMETQYF,TGTGCCAGCAGGCCTCCGGGCCCGATGGAGACCCAGTACTTC
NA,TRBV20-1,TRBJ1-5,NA,CSASPDSNPLRNQPQHF,TGCAGTGCTAGCCCCGACAGTAACCCTCTCCGCAATCAGCCCCAGCATTTT
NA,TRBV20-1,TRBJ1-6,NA,CSASRGGNSPLHF,TGCAGTGCTAGTAGGGGAGGGAACTCACCCCTCCACTTT
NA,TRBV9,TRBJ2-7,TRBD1,CASSRTGDENF,TGTGCCAGCAGCAGGACAGGCGACGAAAACTTC
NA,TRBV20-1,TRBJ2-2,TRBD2,CSASHSGGTGELFF,TGCAGTGCTAGCCATTCGGGGGGCACCGGGGAGCTGTTTTTT
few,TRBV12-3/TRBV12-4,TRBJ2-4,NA,CASSLQGAKNIQYF,TGTGCCAGCAGTTTACAGGGGGCCAAAAACATTCAGTACTTC
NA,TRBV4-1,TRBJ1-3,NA,CASSQDGTPAWNTIYF,TGCGCCAGCAGCCAAGATGGGACTCCGGCTTGGAACACCATATATTTT
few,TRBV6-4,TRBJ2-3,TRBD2,CASRKSTLAGGPTDTQYF,TGTGCCAGCAGGAAATCCACACTAGCGGGGGGGCCCACAGATACGCAGTATTTT
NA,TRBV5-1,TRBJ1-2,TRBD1,CASSWGGQRPGYTF,TGCGCCAGCAGCTGGGGGGGACAGCGGCCTGGCTACACCTTC
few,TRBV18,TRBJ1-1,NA,CASSPQGENTEAFF,TGTGCCAGCTCACCTCAGGGAGAGAACACTGAAGCTTTCTTT
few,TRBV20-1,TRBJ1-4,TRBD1,CSAGQTGTGLEKLFF,TGCAGTGCCGGGCAAACCGGGACAGGGCTTGAAAAACTGTTTTTT
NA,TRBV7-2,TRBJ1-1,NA,CASSLVRQRNTEAFF,TGTGCCAGCAGCTTAGTCCGACAAAGAAACACTGAAGCTTTCTTT